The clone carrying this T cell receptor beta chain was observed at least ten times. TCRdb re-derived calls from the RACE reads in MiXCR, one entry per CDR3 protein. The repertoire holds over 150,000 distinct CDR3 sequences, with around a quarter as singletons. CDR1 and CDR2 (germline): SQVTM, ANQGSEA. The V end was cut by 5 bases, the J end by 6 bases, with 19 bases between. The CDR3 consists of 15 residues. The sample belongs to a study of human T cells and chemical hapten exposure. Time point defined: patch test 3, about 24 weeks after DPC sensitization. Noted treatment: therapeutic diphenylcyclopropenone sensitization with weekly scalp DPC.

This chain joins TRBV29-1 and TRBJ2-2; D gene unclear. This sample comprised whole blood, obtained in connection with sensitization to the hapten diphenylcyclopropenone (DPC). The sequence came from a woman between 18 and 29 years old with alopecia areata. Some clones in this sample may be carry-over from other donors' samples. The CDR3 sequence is CSVYLLEIGPGELFF. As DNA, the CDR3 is TGCAGCGTTTACCTGCTAGAGATCGGTCCCGGGGAGCTGTTTTTT.